The next 17 T cell receptor beta chains were all read from a single sample in a study of T cells in Graves' hyperthyroidism and ophthalmopathy. There were TCR beta CDR3 regions amplified from RNA transcripts. HTBI primers were used for first-round RT-PCR of the TCR CDR3. TCRdb ran MiXCR on the multiplex PCR reads and lists one entry per CDR3 protein. This table has some 250,000 distinct CDR3 sequences, roughly 15% appearing once. The sequencing sample was made of blood. Receptor source: a woman in her 40s with Graves' hyperthyroidism that later progressed to Graves' ophthalmopathy.

This clonotype was observed a few times. The gene calls are TRBV5-1 and TRBJ2-7, with D maybe TRBD1 (6 bases). Trimming took off 0 bases at V and 6 bases at J, with 13 bases between the two ends. The germline CDR1 and CDR2 sequences are SGHRS and YFSETQ. This CDR3 is 14 amino acids long. CDR3 in amino acids: CASSLDREWGEQYF. DNA of the CDR3: TGCGCCAGCAGCTTGGACAGGGAGTGGGGCGAGCAGTACTTC.

Many counts were recorded for this clonotype. The chain has TRBV19 and TRBJ2-7, with D tentatively TRBD1 (5 bases). The CDR3 consists of 14 residues. Germline V gene data show CDR1 as LNHDA and CDR2 as SQIVND (reference sequence). The V end was cut by 3 bases, the J end by 4 bases, with 13 bases between. CDR3 DNA: TGTGCCAGTAGTATCCGTCCAGGGCGGTACGAGCAGTACTTC. Its protein is CASSIRPGRYEQYF.

This clonotype was counted many times. The V gene is TRBV20-1, the J gene TRBJ1-1, with TRBD1 as a possible D gene (5 bases). The V gene's germline CDR1 is DFQATT and CDR2 SNEGSKA (reference sequence). Trimming removed 6 bases from V and 1 base from J, with 9 bases in between. The CDR3 contains 12 residues. DNA of the CDR3: TGCAGTGCCCAGAGGGGGAACACTGAAGCTTTCTTT. Protein product: CSAQRGNTEAFF.

This clonotype was seen ten or more times. This chain uses TRBV20-1 with TRBJ2-7, with D unresolved. CDR3 length: 13 residues. CDR1 is DFQATT, CDR2 SNEGSKA, per germline (reference sequence). V was trimmed by 0 bases and J by 2 bases, leaving 8 bases between them. The CDR3 reads CSARDRLTYEQYF. CDR3 in DNA: TGCAGTGCTAGAGATAGATTAACCTACGAGCAGTACTTC.

This clonotype was seen at least ten times. Here the CDR3 DNA reads TGTGCCAGCAGTTTATTGGGAGAGGATAATTCACCCCTCCACTTT. As protein: CASSLLGEDNSPLHF. The chain carries TRBV28 and TRBJ1-6; D ambiguous. CDR3 length: 15 residues. V was trimmed by 1 base and J by 5 bases, leaving 9 bases between them. CDR1 MDHEN and CDR2 SYDVKM come from the germline V gene.

V is TRBV5-1 and J is TRBJ2-1; TRBD2 is a possible D gene (6 bases). The germline gives CDR1 SGHRS, CDR2 YFSETQ. The CDR3 runs to 16 residues. V was clipped by 4 bases and J by 0 bases, with 14 bases between them. The CDR3 DNA is TGCGCCAGCAGCCTCCGCGGGGCAAGCTCCTACAATGAGCAGTTCTTC. It codes for CASSLRGASSYNEQFF.

This clonotype was picked up many times. The CDR3 DNA is TGTGCCAGCAGTTCGGAGGCATATAACAATGAGCAGTTCTTC. This codes for CASSSEAYNNEQFF. This chain links TRBV12-3 or TRBV12-4 with TRBJ2-1, with TRBD2 as a possible D gene (5 bases). Deletions cut 4 bases from V and 5 bases from J, with 12 bases between. The CDR3 extends over 14 amino acids.

This clonotype was picked up many times. The chain employs TRBV11-1 and TRBJ2-7; D not resolved. V gave up 1 base and J gave up 7 bases, with 5 bases separating them. The length of the CDR3 is 11 residues. CDR1 and CDR2 from the germline V gene are SGHAT and FQDESV (reference sequence). CDR3 nucleotide sequence: TGTGCCAGCAGCTTAGAAGGAGAGCAGTACTTC. Protein: CASSLEGEQYF.

This clonotype was detected many times. The chain employs TRBV20-1 and TRBJ2-7; 7 bases map to TRBD1. Germline loops: CDR1 DFQATT, CDR2 SNEGSKA (reference sequence). V dropped 3 bases and J dropped 2; count of bases not matched to a gene: 4. There are 13 residues in the CDR3. The CDR3 protein is CSARGTETYEQYF. In DNA, the CDR3 is TGCAGTGCTAGGGGGACAGAAACCTACGAGCAGTACTTC.

The chain couples TRBV19 to TRBJ1-4; a possible D gene is TRBD1 (5 bases). The V and J ends lost 5 bases and 7 bases respectively, with 14 bases between them. This CDR3 has 14 residues. Germline loops: CDR1 LNHDA, CDR2 SQIVND (reference sequence). The CDR3 region is CASSSGEEPEKLFF. In nucleotides, the CDR3 is TGTGCCAGTAGTTCGGGGGAGGAACCTGAAAAACTGTTTTTT.

This clonotype was observed at least ten times. J is TRBJ2-5 and V is TRBV28; D gene ambiguous. This CDR3 has 16 residues. CDR1 is MDHEN and CDR2 is SYDVKM in the germline V gene. Trimming removed 6 bases from V and 6 bases from J, with 23 bases in between. The CDR3 nucleotides read TGTGCCAGCAGGGGCCCACCCCGGATGAGACTTCAGACCCAGTACTTC. Amino acids: CASRGPPRMRLQTQYF.

The chain carries TRBV18 and TRBJ1-3; tentative D call: TRBD1 (6 bases). Trimming left V 3 bases short and J 0 bases short, with 15 bases between. CDR1 and CDR2 (germline): KGHSH, LQKENI. The CDR3 loop spans 17 amino acids. The DNA of the CDR3 is TGTGCCAGCTCACCCACAGGGACTGAAGACTCTGGAAACACCATATATTTT. Translating it yields CASSPTGTEDSGNTIYF. The entire variable domain, with the rest obtained from reference TRBV18 and TRBJ1-3, is as follows: NAGVMQNPRHLVRRRGQEARLRCSPMKGHSHVYWYRQLPEEGLKFMVYLQKENIIDESGMPKERFSAEFPKEGPSILRIQQVVRGDSAAYFCASSPTGTEDSGNTIYFGEGSWLTVV.

V is TRBV20-1 and J is TRBJ2-5, with 11 bases identical to TRBD1. Trimming took 3 bases from V and 5 from J; bases not matched to a gene: 5. The CDR3 contains 14 residues. Germline V lookup: CDR1 DFQATT, CDR2 SNEGSKA (reference sequence). CDR3 sequence: CSARRTGGAETQYF. CDR3 nucleotide sequence: TGCAGTGCTAGGAGGACAGGGGGCGCGGAGACCCAGTACTTC.

The sample holds many counts of this clonotype. V usage is TRBV19 and J usage is TRBJ1-5; 11 bases align to TRBD1. Germline lookup yields CDR1 LNHDA and CDR2 SQIVND (reference sequence). V shed 9 bases, J shed 6 bases, and the junction held 7 bases outside the gene matches. This CDR3 has 14 residues. This CDR3 is CASRGQGAGQPQHF. CDR3 bases: TGTGCCAGCCGAGGACAGGGGGCGGGTCAGCCCCAGCATTTT. Combining the CDR3 with reference TRBV19 and TRBJ1-5 gives the whole variable domain DGGITQSPKYLFRKEGQNVTLSCEQNLNHDAMYWYRQDPGQGLRLIYYSQIVNDFQKGDIAEGYSVSREKKESFPLTVTSAQKNPTAFYLCASRGQGAGQPQHFGDGTRLSIL.

The genes are TRBV28 and TRBJ2-1, with a possible D match to TRBD1 (6 bases). CDR1 MDHEN and CDR2 SYDVKM come from the germline V gene. The CDR3 has 13 amino acids. The ends were cut back, 5 bases at V and 4 bases at J, with 9 bases in the middle. The CDR3 region has the DNA TGTGCCAGCAGTGTAGGACAGTACAATGAGCAGTTCTTC. This sequence encodes CASSVGQYNEQFF.

This clonotype has ten or more counts. This chain connects TRBV10-1 to TRBJ2-2, with unresolved D. Trimming cost V 7 bases and J 6 bases, with 12 bases left between them. Germline assignment: CDR1 WNHNN and CDR2 SYGVQD (reference sequence). This CDR3 has 13 amino acids. The CDR3 sequence is CASTARIAGELFF. The CDR3 DNA is TGCGCCAGCACCGCTAGGATCGCCGGGGAGCTGTTTTTT.

This clonotype showed up many times. The chain combines TRBV20-1 with TRBJ2-5; TRBD2 matches at 12 bases. This CDR3 is 17 amino acids long. Germline V gene lookup returns CDR1 DFQATT and CDR2 SNEGSKA (reference sequence). V gave up 0 bases and J gave up 7 bases; unmatched junction bases: 12. The CDR3 sequence is CSARDRLAGAASGTQYF. CDR3 coding DNA: TGCAGTGCTAGAGATCGACTAGCGGGAGCCGCTTCAGGGACCCAGTACTTC.